Listed below are T cell receptor beta chains from one sample, sequenced in a study of OX40 agonist ivuxolimab in advanced cancers. Generated by immunoSEQ multiplex PCR, the TCRdb table keeps only in-frame clones and is missing some. The table records 85,000 to 95,000 clones, 90% to 95% of them present only once. This specimen consisted of CD4+ or CD8+ T cells sorted from blood, obtained in a trial of the OX40 agonist ivuxolimab. Receptors originate from an adult with an advanced solid tumor such as melanoma, head and neck, liver or kidney cancer. The CDR3 runs from the conserved cysteine through the conserved F or W. D genes are given only for firm matches. Size is stated for part of the rows, as once, few or many counts, or as a class when the clone is expanded.

J: TRBJ1-4; V: TRBV18; size: once; D: TRBD1; DNA: TGTGCCAGCTCACCCCAAGGAGGGGGCCAGGCTAATGAAAAACTGTTTTTT; CDR3: CASSPQGGGQANEKLFF
J: TRBJ1-1; V: TRBV15; size: medium-sized; D: -; DNA: TGTGCCACCACCGAGGACATGAACACTGAAGCTTTCTTT; CDR3: CATTEDMNTEAFF
J: TRBJ2-2; V: TRBV19; size: -; D: -; DNA: TGTGCCACCGTAGGGCCGGTGGGGACCGGGGAGCTGTTTTTT; CDR3: CATVGPVGTGELFF
J: TRBJ1-4; V: TRBV4-1; size: -; D: -; DNA: TGCGCCAGCAGCCAAGGGGAAGTAGGAGAAAAACTGTTTTTT; CDR3: CASSQGEVGEKLFF
J: TRBJ2-7; V: TRBV10-3; size: -; D: -; DNA: TGTGCCATCAGTGGCCGGGACGGACCCCGCGAGCAGTACTTC; CDR3: CAISGRDGPREQYF
J: TRBJ1-3; V: TRBV7-9; size: -; D: -; DNA: TGTGCCAGCAGCCTTGGACTGCTCTCTGGAAACACCATATATTTT; CDR3: CASSLGLLSGNTIYF
J: TRBJ2-6; V: TRBV7-3; size: -; D: -; DNA: TGTGCCAGCGGTGGGTTTGGGGCCAACGTCCTGACTTTC; CDR3: CASGGFGANVLTF
J: TRBJ1-2; V: TRBV11-3; size: -; D: TRBD1; DNA: TGTGCCAGCAGCTTGTCAGGGGGTATGAATGGCTACACCTTC; CDR3: CASSLSGGMNGYTF
J: TRBJ1-1; V: TRBV28; size: -; D: -; DNA: TGTGCCAGCAGCGACACCATGAACACTGAAGCTTTCTTT; CDR3: CASSDTMNTEAFF
J: TRBJ2-5; V: TRBV11-2; size: -; D: -; DNA: TGTGCCAGCAGCTTAGTGTCGACAGTGTACCAAGAGACCCAGTACTTC; CDR3: CASSLVSTVYQETQYF
J: TRBJ2-7; V: TRBV7-9; size: -; D: -; DNA: TGTGCCAGCAGCTTGGGGACGGAGCAGTACTTC; CDR3: CASSLGTEQYF
J: TRBJ2-3; V: TRBV10-3; size: -; D: -; DNA: TGTGCCATCAGCCTTGGACAGCCTAGGGGGGATACGCAGTATTTT; CDR3: CAISLGQPRGDTQYF
J: TRBJ2-2; V: TRBV5-1; size: -; D: -; DNA: TGCGCCAGCAGCTTGGGGATGAACACCGGGGAGCTGTTTTTT; CDR3: CASSLGMNTGELFF
J: TRBJ1-1; V: TRBV11-3; size: -; D: -; DNA: TGTGCCAGCAGTTCCGGGAGTGGTCAAGCTTTCTTT; CDR3: CASSSGSGQAFF
J: TRBJ1-2; V: TRBV28; size: -; D: TRBD1; DNA: TGTGCCAGCAGCGCTCTATTGCCCGGGACAGGGGGCAGCTACACCTTC; CDR3: CASSALLPGTGGSYTF
J: TRBJ1-3; V: TRBV9; size: -; D: -; DNA: TGTGCCAGCAGCCCCCCCTCTGGAAACACCATATATTTT; CDR3: CASSPPSGNTIYF
J: TRBJ2-7; V: TRBV19; size: -; D: TRBD2; DNA: TGTGCCAGTAGTAGGGGAGTAGCGGGAAGTCAGGGCGAGCAGTACTTC; CDR3: CASSRGVAGSQGEQYF
J: TRBJ2-7; V: TRBV6-1; size: -; D: -; DNA: TGTGCCAGCAGTGACGGGAATAGCCCCCCCTACGAGCAGTACTTC; CDR3: CASSDGNSPPYEQYF
J: TRBJ2-1; V: TRBV29-1; size: once; D: TRBD2; DNA: TGCAGCGTTGGGTGGTCTAGCGGGAGGTATGAGCAGTTCTTC; CDR3: CSVGWSSGRYEQFF
J: TRBJ2-7; V: TRBV28; size: -; D: -; DNA: TGTGCCAGCAGTACTCGACACGGAGGAGTTAGGTACGAGCAGTACTTC; CDR3: CASSTRHGGVRYEQYF
J: TRBJ2-2; V: TRBV11-3; size: -; D: -; DNA: TGTGCCAGCAGCTTAGGATCGGGCGGCGGGTCTCGGGAGCTGTTTTTT; CDR3: CASSLGSGGGSRELFF
J: TRBJ1-4; V: TRBV7-2; size: -; D: -; DNA: TGTGCCAGCAGCCCCCTAAGGGTTCGGACTAATGAAAAACTGTTTTTT; CDR3: CASSPLRVRTNEKLFF